This T cell receptor beta chain was obtained from a study of T cell changes during pregnancy in multiple sclerosis (dated by TCRdb to the late 2010s). For the study in its entirety: Changes in the T cell repertoire over the course of pregnancy were examined in this study in women with multiple sclerosis.

The method was the immunoSEQ multiplex PCR assay. TCRdb obtained this table from immuneACCESS and retained in-frame rearrangements with V and J assigned. These tables miss some clones; where compared with another copy, unresolved V genes account for less than half of the shortfall, and the remainder is unexplained. This sample lists about 58,000 clones; 93% were detected once. Jointly, the top ten make up 3.5% to 4.5% of the sample. Concerning this clone: What antigen it recognizes has not been identified. Qualities for individual bases were not recorded, and no much larger clone is one base off.

Via the germline V gene, CDR1 is LGHNA and CDR2 YSLEER. Trimming takes 2 bases from V and 7 bases from J, and the germline ends sit 8 bases apart. The CDR3 covers 13 residues, taking in both the cysteine and the phenylalanine. The only DNA kept is the CDR3, 39 bases in frame from the first base. The sequence was collected from a female donor with multiple sclerosis, enrolled in a pregnancy study. The rearrangement joined TRBV4-3 to TRBJ1-4, with TRBD1 tentatively as D gene (6 bases match). The material sequenced was CD8+ T cells from peripheral blood mononuclear cells, taken in the second trimester of pregnancy. The CDR3 protein is CASSQTQGEKLFF. The base sequence is TGCGCCAGCAGCCAAACACAGGGTGAAAAACTGTTTTTT.